One sample yielded the 27 T cell receptor beta chains listed below, sequenced in a study of response to subunit inactivated influenza vaccine. TCRdb itself ran the RT-PCR reads through MiXCR, one entry per CDR3 protein. The data hold roughly 700,000 distinct CDR3 sequences, with approximately 15% observed a single time. The sequencing used PBMCs from blood, collected 14 to 15 days before vaccination. The receptors come from a man aged 50-60 years who received an inactivated influenza vaccine.

This clonotype has at least ten counts. The rearrangement uses TRBV29-1 and TRBJ2-7, with a tentative D call TRBD2 (6 bases). The CDR3 length is 13 residues. The V gene's germline CDR1 is SQVTM and CDR2 ANQGSEA. The V and J ends lost 6 bases and 6 bases respectively, with 18 bases between them. The CDR3 loop is CSVGRETSTEQYF. The DNA of the CDR3 is TGCAGCGTGGGACGGGAGACCTCTACCGAGCAGTACTTC.

The J gene is TRBJ1-6, the V gene TRBV6-2 or TRBV6-3, with D unclear. This CDR3 is built from 14 residues. V shed 2 bases and J shed 5 bases, with 7 bases lying between them. CDR1 and CDR2 from the germline V gene are MNHEY and SVGEGT. CDR3 amino acids: CASSYRPDNSPLHF. Written as DNA, the CDR3 is TGTGCCAGCAGTTACCGACCTGATAATTCACCCCTCCACTTT.

A few counts support this clonotype. The chain links TRBV6-5 to TRBJ2-7; D not certain. V was cut by 0 bases and J by 3 bases, with 9 bases left in between. The CDR3 consists of 14 residues. The V gene's germline CDR1 is MNHEY and CDR2 SVGAGI. CDR3 residues: CASSYSNALYEQYF. CDR3 coding DNA: TGTGCCAGCAGTTACTCTAATGCTCTCTACGAGCAGTACTTC.

The V call is TRBV4-1, the J call TRBJ1-6; the D gene is possibly TRBD1 (5 bases). The V gene's germline CDR1 is MGHRA and CDR2 YSYEKL. V lost 0 bases to trimming and J lost 6 bases, with 12 bases between them. This CDR3 is 16 amino acids long. CDR3 DNA sequence: TGCGCCAGCAGCCAAGATTCAGGGATCCCTAATTCACCCCTCCACTTT. Protein sequence: CASSQDSGIPNSPLHF.

The chain couples TRBV24-1 to TRBJ1-1; D may be TRBD1 (5 bases). The CDR3 totals 13 residues. CDR1 and CDR2 (germline): KGHDR, SFDVKD. The V end lost 8 bases, the J end lost 7 bases, and 16 bases lay between the germline ends. CDR3 DNA sequence: TGTGCCACCAACCGTGGAGGGGACGGTGAAGCTTTCTTT. Protein product: CATNRGGDGEAFF.

This sequence joins TRBV5-1 and TRBJ2-6; D might be TRBD1 (6 bases). V was trimmed by 1 base and J by 4 bases, leaving 12 bases between them. The CDR3 has 16 amino acids. The germline CDR1 and CDR2 sequences are SGHRS and YFSETQ. In DNA form, the CDR3 reads TGCGCCAGCAGCTTGAGGGGGTTGAGAGGGGCCAACGTCCTGACTTTC. Protein sequence: CASSLRGLRGANVLTF. The full variable domain, in which reference TRBV5-1 and TRBJ2-6 provide the parts outside the CDR3, is KAGVTQTPRYLIKTRGQQVTLSCSPISGHRSVSWYQQTPGQGLQFLFEYFSETQRNKGNFPGRFSGRQFSNSRSEMNVSTLELGDSALYLCASSLRGLRGANVLTFGAGSRLTVL.

This clonotype was counted only a few times. J is TRBJ1-1 and V is TRBV4-1; perhaps TRBD1 as D (5 bases). V lost 4 bases and J 1 base, leaving 16 bases between the germline ends. This CDR3 has 16 amino acids. Germline V gives CDR1 MGHRA, CDR2 YSYEKL. The CDR3 sequence is CASSPRSAGWNTEAFF. CDR3 in DNA: TGCGCCAGCAGCCCCAGGTCGGCAGGGTGGAACACTGAAGCTTTCTTT.

In its sample, this clonotype was seen a few times. The chain carries TRBV12-3 or TRBV12-4 and TRBJ2-1, with TRBD2 identical over 9 bases. The CDR3 length is 16 residues. The V segment lost 7 bases and the J segment 6 bases; nucleotides outside the gene matches: 13. The CDR3 DNA sequence: TGTGCCAGCACCTCCGTAGCGGGAGTCAGACGCAATGAGCAGTTCTTC. Its protein is CASTSVAGVRRNEQFF.

This clonotype was seen a few times. This chain uses TRBV7-9 with TRBJ2-1; 9 bases map to TRBD2. The V segment lost 5 bases and the J segment 6 bases; nucleotides outside the gene matches: 8. This CDR3 has 15 amino acids. CDR1 and CDR2 from the germline V gene are SEHNR and FQNEAQ (reference sequence). CDR3 amino acids: CASSDSGRPTNEQFF. In nucleotides, the CDR3 is TGTGCCAGCAGCGATAGCGGGAGACCCACCAATGAGCAGTTCTTC.

As for this clonotype: This may be a read error, as it is one base from a much larger clone. The chain's CDR3 is CASSYGANVLTF. The CDR3 nucleotides are TGTGCCAGCAGCTATGGGGCCAACGTCCTGACTTTC. The genes are TRBV11-3 and TRBJ2-6; no reliable D call. The V gene lost 4 bases and the J gene lost 3 bases, with 1 base spanning the gap. Germline CDR1 reads SGHNT; CDR2 reads YENEEA. The CDR3 length is 12 residues.

This clonotype was detected a few times. V and J are TRBV4-3 and TRBJ1-4; TRBD1 matches at 8 bases. The CDR3 length is 16 residues. Germline assignment: CDR1 LGHNA and CDR2 YSLEER. Trimming cost V 0 bases and J 8 bases; bases outside gene matches: 8. This chain's CDR3 is CASSQDGGQGGEKLFF. The CDR3 DNA is TGCGCCAGCAGCCAAGATGGAGGACAGGGTGGCGAAAAACTGTTTTTT.

There are many counts of this clonotype. The chain links TRBV20-1 to TRBJ2-7; D gene unclear. CDR3 size: 13 residues. Germline CDR1 is DFQATT and CDR2 is SNEGSKA (reference sequence). The V and J ends lost 3 bases and 0 bases respectively, with 9 bases between them. CDR3 in amino acids: CSASPTSSYEQYF. The CDR3 nucleotides read TGCAGTGCTAGTCCTACCTCCTCCTACGAGCAGTACTTC.

In this sample, this clonotype turned up many times. The DNA for the CDR3 is TGCAGCGCCGCCTCCCCACGAAGCAATCAGCCCCAGCATTTT. Residues: CSAASPRSNQPQHF. The chain joins TRBV29-1 to TRBJ1-5, with D uncertain. Between the trimmed V and J ends, which lost 7 bases and 1 base, there was a span of 14 bases. The germline gives CDR1 SQVTM, CDR2 ANQGSEA. The CDR3 sequence is 14 residues long.

Ten or more counts support this clonotype. The V gene is TRBV6-5, the J gene TRBJ1-1; D not resolved. The germline V and J ends were trimmed by 5 bases and 4 bases, with 5 bases remaining between them. This CDR3 contains 11 residues. Per germline, CDR1 MNHEY and CDR2 SVGAGI. The CDR3 DNA follows: TGTGCCAGCAGTACGAGCACTGAAGCTTTCTTT. Protein: CASSTSTEAFF.

This clonotype was seen more than once but under ten times. V usage is TRBV7-2 and J usage is TRBJ2-7; the D gene is possibly TRBD2 (5 bases). Between the trimmed V and J ends, which lost 6 bases and 3 bases, there was a span of 24 bases. This CDR3 has 17 residues. The germline V gene has CDR1 SGHTA and CDR2 FQGNSA. The CDR3 reads CASSFGAGETKHYEQYF. The CDR3 DNA reads as TGTGCCAGCAGTTTTGGAGCCGGTGAGACTAAACACTACGAGCAGTACTTC.

This clonotype was counted only a few times. V is TRBV29-1 and J is TRBJ2-7; D gene ambiguous. Looked up from germline, CDR1 is SQVTM and CDR2 is ANQGSEA. V lost 0 bases, J lost 3 bases, and 6 bases lay in between. The CDR3 covers 12 residues. The CDR3 protein is CSVEEGLYEQYF. The CDR3, as DNA: TGCAGCGTTGAAGAAGGGCTCTACGAGCAGTACTTC.

This clonotype was found many times. V usage is TRBV5-1 and J usage is TRBJ2-3; D might be TRBD2 (5 bases). This CDR3 has 14 amino acids. Germline-derived CDR1 and CDR2 are SGHRS and YFSETQ. The ends were cut back, 1 base at V and 4 bases at J, with 10 bases in the middle. The CDR3 is CASSLTSSADTQYF. The CDR3 bases are TGCGCCAGCAGCTTGACTAGTTCGGCAGATACGCAGTATTTT.

The chain is built from TRBV27 and TRBJ1-5; 8 bases fit TRBD1. The CDR3 spans 17 residues. Germline loops: CDR1 MNHEY, CDR2 SMNVEV (reference sequence). Trimming took 5 bases from V and 2 from J; bases not matched to a gene: 11. The CDR3 loop is CASSPDRGMRGNQPQHF. The CDR3 region has the DNA TGTGCCAGCAGTCCAGACAGGGGAATGAGAGGCAATCAGCCCCAGCATTTT.

This clonotype was recorded once. The CDR3 spells CASSLDRGSSGANVLTF. Written as DNA, the CDR3 is TGCGCCAGCAGCTTGGACAGGGGGAGCTCTGGGGCCAACGTCCTGACTTTC. The V and J genes are TRBV5-1 and TRBJ2-6; 8 bases are a match to TRBD1. This CDR3 region has 17 residues. Unmatched junction bases numbered 2, after V lost 0 bases and J lost 0 bases. CDR1 SGHRS and CDR2 YFSETQ come from the germline V gene.

V gene TRBV7-6 combines with J gene TRBJ1-4; D gene ambiguous. There are 14 residues in the CDR3. Germline values: CDR1 SGHVS, CDR2 FNYEAQ. Trimming took off 3 bases at V and 5 bases at J, with 10 bases between the two ends. Written as DNA, the CDR3 is TGTGCCAGCAGCTTCCCGGGCCTCAATGAAAAACTGTTTTTT. This gives the protein CASSFPGLNEKLFF.

In this sample, this clonotype turned up a few times. CDR3 in amino acids: CATSDLAGVNNEQFF. The CDR3 DNA is TGTGCCACCAGTGATCTAGCGGGGGTCAACAATGAGCAGTTCTTC. The chain links TRBV24-1 to TRBJ2-1, with 10 bases that match TRBD2. The V and J ends lost 3 bases and 5 bases, in that order; junction bases with no gene match: 3. CDR3 size: 15 residues. Germline CDR1 and CDR2: KGHDR and SFDVKD.

The rearrangement links TRBV20-1 to TRBJ2-3; no reliable D call. The CDR3 extends over 14 amino acids. The V gene's germline CDR1 is DFQATT and CDR2 SNEGSKA (reference sequence). V dropped 6 bases and J dropped 1 base, with 14 bases sitting between them. CDR3 residues: CSAPQAVGTDTQYF. The CDR3 coding sequence is TGCAGTGCCCCCCAGGCTGTGGGCACAGATACGCAGTATTTT.

Concerning this clonotype itself: Sequence at one end of the junction differs from germline and may be a read error. The CDR3 region has the DNA TGCTGTGCTAGAGTAGGGAGCCTCTTCTCCTACGAGCAGTACTTC. It codes for CCARVGSLFSYEQYF. J is TRBJ2-7 and V is TRBV20-1, with TRBD2 as a possible D gene (5 bases). Germline loops: CDR1 DFQATT, CDR2 SNEGSKA (reference sequence). The CDR3 has 15 residues.

At least ten counts were recorded for this clonotype. The rearrangement links TRBV5-1 to TRBJ2-7, with 7 bases fitting TRBD1. Germline assignment: CDR1 SGHRS and CDR2 YFSETQ. This CDR3 is 14 amino acids long. With V trimmed by 2 bases and J by 1 base, 3 bases remained unmatched. The CDR3 nucleotides read TGCGCCAGCAGCTTCGGGACAGAATCCTACGAGCAGTACTTC. Translation gives CASSFGTESYEQYF.

This chain connects TRBV10-3 to TRBJ2-2; a possible D gene is TRBD2 (5 bases). The germline CDR1 and CDR2 sequences are ENHRY and SYGVKD. V lost 3 bases to trimming and J lost 2 bases, with 19 bases between them. This CDR3 region has 18 residues. The CDR3 DNA follows: TGTGCCATCAGTGAATCGTTCTGGGAGAAGGTAAACACCGGGGAGCTGTTTTTT. Its translation is CAISESFWEKVNTGELFF.

The chain employs TRBV25-1 and TRBJ1-4; D remains ambiguous. Germline V gives CDR1 MGHDK, CDR2 SYGVNS. The CDR3 contains 11 residues. The V gene lost 2 bases and the J gene lost 11 bases, with 6 bases spanning the gap. CDR3 sequence: CASSESRKLFF. For the CDR3, the DNA is TGTGCCAGCAGTGAAAGCAGGAAACTGTTTTTT. Combining the CDR3 with reference TRBV25-1 and TRBJ1-4 gives the whole variable domain EADIYQTPRYLVIGTGKKITLECSQTMGHDKMYWYQQDPGMELHLIHYSYGVNSTEKGDLSSESTVSRIRTEHFPLTLESARPSHTSQYLCASSESRKLFFGSGTQLSVL.

The CDR3 DNA reads TGTGCCAGCAGAATTCAGGGTCAGACCCAGTACTTC. Translated: CASRIQGQTQYF. The chain has TRBV7-9 and TRBJ2-5; TRBD1 might be the D (5 bases). V lost 6 bases to trimming and J lost 6 bases, with 11 bases between them. The CDR3 is made up of 12 amino acids. Germline V gives CDR1 SEHNR, CDR2 FQNEAQ (reference sequence).